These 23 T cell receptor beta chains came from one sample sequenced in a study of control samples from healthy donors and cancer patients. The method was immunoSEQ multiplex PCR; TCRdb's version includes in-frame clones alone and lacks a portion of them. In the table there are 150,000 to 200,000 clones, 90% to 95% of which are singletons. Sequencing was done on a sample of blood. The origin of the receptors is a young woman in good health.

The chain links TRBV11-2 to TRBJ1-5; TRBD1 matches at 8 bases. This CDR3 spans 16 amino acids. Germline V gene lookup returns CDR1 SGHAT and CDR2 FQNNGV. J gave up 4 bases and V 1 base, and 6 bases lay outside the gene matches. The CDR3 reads CASSLGTGRANQPQHF. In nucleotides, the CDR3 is TGTGCCAGCAGCTTAGGGACAGGGAGAGCGAATCAGCCCCAGCATTTT.

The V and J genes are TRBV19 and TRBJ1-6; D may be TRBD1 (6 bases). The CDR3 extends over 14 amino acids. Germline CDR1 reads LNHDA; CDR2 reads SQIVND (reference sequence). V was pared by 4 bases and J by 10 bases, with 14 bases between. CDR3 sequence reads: CASSNRQGRSPLHF. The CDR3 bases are TGTGCCAGTAGTAACCGGCAGGGGCGGTCACCCCTCCACTTT.

CDR3: CASSEDTDTEAFF. CDR3 bases: TGTGCCAGCTCAGAGGACACGGACACTGAAGCTTTCTTT. The V and J genes are TRBV18 and TRBJ1-1; D perhaps matches TRBD1 (5 bases). Germline V lookup: CDR1 KGHSH, CDR2 LQKENI. The CDR3 contains 13 residues. The V end was cut by 5 bases, the J end by 3 bases, with 10 bases between.

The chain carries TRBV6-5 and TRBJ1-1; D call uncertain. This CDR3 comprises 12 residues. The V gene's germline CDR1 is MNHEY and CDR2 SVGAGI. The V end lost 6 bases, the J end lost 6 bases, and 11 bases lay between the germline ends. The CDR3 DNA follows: TGTGCCAGCAGCCGGGGATACTCTGAAGCTTTCTTT. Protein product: CASSRGYSEAFF.

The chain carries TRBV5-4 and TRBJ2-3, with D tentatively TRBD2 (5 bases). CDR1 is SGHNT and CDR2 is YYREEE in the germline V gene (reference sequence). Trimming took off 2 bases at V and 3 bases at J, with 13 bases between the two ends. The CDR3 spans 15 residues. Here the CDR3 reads CASSLRASGTDTQYF. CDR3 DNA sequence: TGTGCCAGCAGCTTAAGGGCCTCGGGGACAGATACGCAGTATTTT.

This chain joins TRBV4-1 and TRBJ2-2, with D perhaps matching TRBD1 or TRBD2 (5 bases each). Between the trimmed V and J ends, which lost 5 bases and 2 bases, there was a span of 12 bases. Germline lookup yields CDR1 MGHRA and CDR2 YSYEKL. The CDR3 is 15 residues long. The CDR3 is CASSWGPINTGELFF. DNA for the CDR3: TGCGCCAGCAGCTGGGGACCAATCAACACCGGGGAGCTGTTTTTT.

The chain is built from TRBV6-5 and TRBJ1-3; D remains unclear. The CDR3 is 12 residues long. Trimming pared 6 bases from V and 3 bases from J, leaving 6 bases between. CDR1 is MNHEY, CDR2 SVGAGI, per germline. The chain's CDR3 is CASRSFGNTIYF. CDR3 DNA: TGTGCCAGCAGAAGTTTTGGAAACACCATATATTTT.

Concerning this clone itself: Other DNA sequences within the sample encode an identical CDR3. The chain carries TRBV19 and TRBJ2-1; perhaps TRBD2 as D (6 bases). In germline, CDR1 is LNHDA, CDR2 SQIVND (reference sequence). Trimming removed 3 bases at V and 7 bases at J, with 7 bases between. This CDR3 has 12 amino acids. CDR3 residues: CASSIRGNEQFF. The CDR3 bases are TGTGCCAGTAGTATTCGGGGGAATGAGCAGTTCTTC.

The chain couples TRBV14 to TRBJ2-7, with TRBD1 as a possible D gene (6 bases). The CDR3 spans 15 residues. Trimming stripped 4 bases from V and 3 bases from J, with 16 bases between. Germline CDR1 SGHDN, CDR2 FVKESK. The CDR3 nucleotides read TGTGCCAGCAGCCGGGGGCAACCCGACTTCTACGAGCAGTACTTC. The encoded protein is CASSRGQPDFYEQYF.

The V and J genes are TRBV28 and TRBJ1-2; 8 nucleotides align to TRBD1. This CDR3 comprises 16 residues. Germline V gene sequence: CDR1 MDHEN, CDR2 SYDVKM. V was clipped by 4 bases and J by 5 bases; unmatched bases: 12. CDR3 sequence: CASSWGGQDAFYGYTF. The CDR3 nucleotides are TGTGCCAGCAGTTGGGGGGGACAGGACGCCTTTTATGGCTACACCTTC.

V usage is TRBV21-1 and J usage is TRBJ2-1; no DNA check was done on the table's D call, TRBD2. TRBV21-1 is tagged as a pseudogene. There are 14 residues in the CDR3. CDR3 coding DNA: TGTGCCAGCAAGGGCATTGAGGGATACAATGAGCAGTTCTTC. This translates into CASKGIEGYNEQFF.

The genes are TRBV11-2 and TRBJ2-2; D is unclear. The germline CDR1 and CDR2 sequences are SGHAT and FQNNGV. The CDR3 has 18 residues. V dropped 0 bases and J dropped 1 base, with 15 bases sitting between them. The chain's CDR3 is CASSLDRWEEGNTGELFF. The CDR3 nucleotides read TGTGCCAGCAGCTTAGATAGATGGGAAGAAGGGAACACCGGGGAGCTGTTTTTT.

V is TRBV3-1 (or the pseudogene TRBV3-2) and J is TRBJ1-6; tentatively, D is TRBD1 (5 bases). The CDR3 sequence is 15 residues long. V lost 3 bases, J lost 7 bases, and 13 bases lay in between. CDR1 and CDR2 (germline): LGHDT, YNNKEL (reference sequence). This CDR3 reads CASSQVQGRNSPLHF. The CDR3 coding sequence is TGTGCCAGCAGCCAGGTGCAGGGACGGAATTCACCCCTCCACTTT.

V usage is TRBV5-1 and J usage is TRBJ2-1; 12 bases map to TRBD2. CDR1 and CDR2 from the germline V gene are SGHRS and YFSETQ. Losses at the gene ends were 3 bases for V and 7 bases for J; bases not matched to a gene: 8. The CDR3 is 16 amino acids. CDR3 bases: TGCGCCAGCAGCTGGAGACTAGCGGGAGATGTAAATGAGCAGTTCTTC. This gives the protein CASSWRLAGDVNEQFF. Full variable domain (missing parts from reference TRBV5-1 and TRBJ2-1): KAGVTQTPRYLIKTRGQQVTLSCSPISGHRSVSWYQQTPGQGLQFLFEYFSETQRNKGNFPGRFSGRQFSNSRSEMNVSTLELGDSALYLCASSWRLAGDVNEQFFGPGTRLTVL.

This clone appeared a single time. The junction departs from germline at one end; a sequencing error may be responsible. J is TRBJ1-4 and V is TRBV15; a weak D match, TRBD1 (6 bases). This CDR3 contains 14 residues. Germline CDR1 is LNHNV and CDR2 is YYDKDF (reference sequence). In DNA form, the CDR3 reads TGTGCCACCCGCAGGTCAGGGGTTGATGAAAAACTGTTTTTT. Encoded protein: CATRRSGVDEKLFF.

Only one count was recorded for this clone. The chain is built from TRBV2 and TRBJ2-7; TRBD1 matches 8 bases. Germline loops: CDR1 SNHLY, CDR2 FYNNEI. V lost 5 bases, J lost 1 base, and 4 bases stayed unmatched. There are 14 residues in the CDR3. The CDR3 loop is CASSRQGSSYEQYF. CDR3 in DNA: TGTGCCAGCAGTAGACAGGGGTCGTCCTACGAGCAGTACTTC.

The CDR3 DNA sequence: TGTGCCAGTAGTATTACGGCCCTGGGGATGCAACCGAACACTGAAGCTTTCTTT. Translation: CASSITALGMQPNTEAFF. The rearrangement links TRBV19 to TRBJ1-1, with unresolved D. CDR1 LNHDA and CDR2 SQIVND come from the germline V gene (reference sequence). V was trimmed by 3 bases and J by 1 base, leaving 21 bases between them. The CDR3 totals 18 residues.

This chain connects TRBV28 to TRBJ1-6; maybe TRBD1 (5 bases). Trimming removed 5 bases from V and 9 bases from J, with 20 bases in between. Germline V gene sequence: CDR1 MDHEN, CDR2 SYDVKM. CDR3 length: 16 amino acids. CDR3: CASSPLGGGLVSPLHF. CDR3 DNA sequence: TGTGCCAGCAGTCCACTGGGGGGGGGTTTGGTTTCACCCCTCCACTTT.

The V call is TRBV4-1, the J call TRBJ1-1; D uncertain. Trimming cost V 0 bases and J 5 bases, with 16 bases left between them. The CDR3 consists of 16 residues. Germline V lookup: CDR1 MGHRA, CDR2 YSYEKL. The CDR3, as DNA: TGCGCCAGCAGCCAAGATGTAGGCTCCGTGGGGACTGAAGCTTTCTTT. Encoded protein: CASSQDVGSVGTEAFF.

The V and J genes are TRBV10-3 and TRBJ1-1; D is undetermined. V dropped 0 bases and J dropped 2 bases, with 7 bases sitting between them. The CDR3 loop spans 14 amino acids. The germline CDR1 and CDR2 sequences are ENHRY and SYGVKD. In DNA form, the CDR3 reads TGTGCCATCAGTGAGTCGGGGTTAAACACTGAAGCTTTCTTT. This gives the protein CAISESGLNTEAFF.

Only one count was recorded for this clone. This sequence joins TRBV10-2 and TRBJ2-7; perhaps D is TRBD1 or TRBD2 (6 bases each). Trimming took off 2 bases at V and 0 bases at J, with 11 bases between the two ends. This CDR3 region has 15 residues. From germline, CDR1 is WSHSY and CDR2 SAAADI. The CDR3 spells CASSEGGGYSYEQYF. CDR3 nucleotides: TGCGCCAGCAGTGAGGGAGGGGGGTACTCCTACGAGCAGTACTTC.

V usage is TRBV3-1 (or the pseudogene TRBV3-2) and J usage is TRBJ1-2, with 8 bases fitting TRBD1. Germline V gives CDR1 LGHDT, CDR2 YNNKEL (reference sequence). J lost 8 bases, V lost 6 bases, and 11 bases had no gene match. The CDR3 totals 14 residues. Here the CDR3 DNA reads TGTGCCAGCAGTCGATCCGGACAGGGAGGGGGCTACACCTTC. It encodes CASSRSGQGGGYTF.

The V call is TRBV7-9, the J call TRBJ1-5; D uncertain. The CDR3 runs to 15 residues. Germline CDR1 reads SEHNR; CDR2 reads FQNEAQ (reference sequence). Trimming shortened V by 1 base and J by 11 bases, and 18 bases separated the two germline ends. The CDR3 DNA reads TGTGCCAGCAGCTTAGATGGATGGAGGAATGCGGCCCAGCATTTT. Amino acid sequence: CASSLDGWRNAAQHF.